The present entry profiles one T cell receptor beta chain with its context. What it binds is not known. Some clones are missing from TCRdb's copy, which holds only in-frame ones; the method was immunoSEQ multiplex PCR. The data show millions of clones, with approximately 95% seen just once and 0.39% held by the top ten. This sample was included in a study of shared clonotypes between healthy human individuals. Study-level results: What naive subsets generally showed was a larger estimated richness than memory subsets showed. The study sampled only blood, and tissue repertoires likely differ.

Germline CDR1 MNHNS, CDR2 SASEGT. This CDR3 is 16 amino acids long. Trimming removed 3 bases from V and 7 bases from J, with 19 bases in between. The rearrangement joins TRBV6-1 to TRBJ2-1; D possibly corresponds to TRBD1 (7 bases). The receptor was isolated from a man aged 18 to 29 in good health. Some clones in this sample may be carry-over from other donors' samples. The sequencing sample was made of naive CD4+ T cells from PBMCs. The subset denotes: CD45RA+ positively selected. The CDR3 here is CASSEWRGQRSNEQFF. The CDR3 nucleotides read TGTGCCAGCAGTGAGTGGCGGGGACAGAGGTCTAATGAGCAGTTCTTC.